A selection of T cell receptor beta chains follows, all from one sample in a study of blood T cells in healthy people across ages. Via MiXCR, TCRdb re-called the 5' RACE reads, giving one row per CDR3 protein. The repertoire holds about 900,000 distinct CDR3 sequences, approximately 49% seen once, with about an eighth in the top ten. The sample consisted of blood. All receptors derive from a man aged 25-45 years in good health. CDR3s include the opening cysteine and the closing phenylalanine or tryptophan. Each record gives: CDR3 length, J gene, clone size, D gene, V gene, CDR3 DNA, CDR3 protein. A D gene is named only where the DNA matches it firmly. Not every row has a clone size; where given, it reads once, few, many or a size class.

CDR3 length: 15
J gene: TRBJ1-2
clone size: few
D gene: TRBD1
V gene: TRBV6-5
CDR3 DNA: TGTGCCAGCAGTTACGTATCGTCAGGGGGAAATGGCTACACCTTC
CDR3 protein: CASSYVSSGGNGYTF

CDR3 length: 11
J gene: TRBJ2-3
clone size: few
D gene: .
V gene: TRBV25-1
CDR3 DNA: TGTGCCAACCCACAGAGAGATACGCAGTATTTT
CDR3 protein: CANPQRDTQYF

CDR3 length: 13
J gene: TRBJ1-2
clone size: .
D gene: .
V gene: TRBV7-2
CDR3 DNA: TGTGCCAGCACCTCGAGGCAGGACTATGGCTACACCTTC
CDR3 protein: CASTSRQDYGYTF

CDR3 length: 12
J gene: TRBJ1-2
clone size: once
D gene: .
V gene: TRBV11-2
CDR3 DNA: TGTGCCAGCAGCTTAGACCCACTAGGCTACACCTTC
CDR3 protein: CASSLDPLGYTF

CDR3 length: 10
J gene: TRBJ2-3
clone size: .
D gene: .
V gene: TRBV2
CDR3 DNA: TGTGCCAGCAGCCGGGACAACGCGTATTTT
CDR3 protein: CASSRDNAYF

CDR3 length: 15
J gene: TRBJ1-1
clone size: .
D gene: .
V gene: TRBV4-3
CDR3 DNA: TGCGCCAGCAACCCCCCGACGTCTCTGGGCACTGAAGCTTTCTTT
CDR3 protein: CASNPPTSLGTEAFF

CDR3 length: 15
J gene: TRBJ2-7
clone size: .
D gene: .
V gene: TRBV6-2/TRBV6-3
CDR3 DNA: TGTGCCAGCAGTTCCGGTATCGCTGGGGTCGTCGAGCAGTACTTC
CDR3 protein: CASSSGIAGVVEQYF

CDR3 length: 15
J gene: TRBJ2-7
clone size: few
D gene: .
V gene: TRBV4-3
CDR3 DNA: TGCGCCAGCAGCCAAGGGGGTACAGGGCACTACGAGCAGTACTTC
CDR3 protein: CASSQGGTGHYEQYF

CDR3 length: 13
J gene: TRBJ1-4
clone size: .
D gene: .
V gene: TRBV6-1
CDR3 DNA: TGTGCCAGCAGTGCAATAACTTTCAAGGAACTGTTTTTT
CDR3 protein: CASSAITFKELFF

CDR3 length: 15
J gene: TRBJ2-7
clone size: .
D gene: .
V gene: TRBV11-2
CDR3 DNA: TGTGCCAGCAGCTCGAAGACAGGACTGGGGAATGAGCAGTACTTC
CDR3 protein: CASSSKTGLGNEQYF

CDR3 length: 13
J gene: TRBJ1-2
clone size: .
D gene: .
V gene: TRBV13
CDR3 DNA: TGTGCCAGCACCATGGGGTCTCATCTGGGCTACACCTTC
CDR3 protein: CASTMGSHLGYTF

CDR3 length: 14
J gene: TRBJ2-3
clone size: .
D gene: .
V gene: TRBV29-1
CDR3 DNA: TGCAGCGAAGGCGGGGGCCTTAGCACAGATACGCAGTATTTT
CDR3 protein: CSEGGGLSTDTQYF

CDR3 length: 15
J gene: TRBJ1-5
clone size: .
D gene: .
V gene: TRBV7-2
CDR3 DNA: TGTGCCAGCAGCTTAGTACGTGCACGGTATCAGCCCCAGAATTTT
CDR3 protein: CASSLVRARYQPQNF

CDR3 length: 15
J gene: TRBJ1-1
clone size: .
D gene: .
V gene: TRBV25-1
CDR3 DNA: TGTGCCAGCAGTGATGAGTATAGCTTGAACACTGAAGCTTTCTTT
CDR3 protein: CASSDEYSLNTEAFF

CDR3 length: 12
J gene: TRBJ2-7
clone size: .
D gene: .
V gene: TRBV20-1
CDR3 DNA: TGCAGTGCCGCCCGAGGGACCTACGAGCAGTACTTC
CDR3 protein: CSAARGTYEQYF

CDR3 length: 11
J gene: TRBJ1-1
clone size: .
D gene: .
V gene: TRBV29-1
CDR3 DNA: TGCAGCGTTGAGGGGGCCACGGGGGCTTTCTTT
CDR3 protein: CSVEGATGAFF

CDR3 length: 16
J gene: TRBJ2-3
clone size: many
D gene: TRBD1
V gene: TRBV7-2
CDR3 DNA: TGTGCCAGCAGCCCTGCCGGGACAGGGTTACCAGATACGCAGTATTTT
CDR3 protein: CASSPAGTGLPDTQYF

CDR3 length: 16
J gene: TRBJ2-1
clone size: .
D gene: .
V gene: TRBV30
CDR3 DNA: TGTGCCTGGAGTGGTGGTGCGGCCAACTCCTACAATGGGCAGTTCTTC
CDR3 protein: CAWSGGAANSYNGQFF

CDR3 length: 16
J gene: TRBJ1-6
clone size: .
D gene: .
V gene: TRBV6-6
CDR3 DNA: TGTGCCAGCAGTGGATCGGGCGGGAATTTAGGCTCACCCCTCCACTTT
CDR3 protein: CASSGSGGNLGSPLHF

CDR3 length: 15
J gene: TRBJ2-7
clone size: .
D gene: .
V gene: TRBV3-1
CDR3 DNA: TGTGCCAGCAGCCAAGATACGACTAGGGTTAACGAGCAGTACTTC
CDR3 protein: CASSQDTTRVNEQYF

CDR3 length: 14
J gene: TRBJ2-3
clone size: few
D gene: TRBD2
V gene: TRBV7-2
CDR3 DNA: TGTGCCAGCAGTACCGGGACTAAGACAGATACGCAGTATTTT
CDR3 protein: CASSTGTKTDTQYF

CDR3 length: 16
J gene: TRBJ1-5
clone size: few
D gene: TRBD1
V gene: TRBV12-3/TRBV12-4
CDR3 DNA: TGTGCCAGCAGGTCCGGGACAGGAAGTAGCAATCAGCCCCAGCATTTT
CDR3 protein: CASRSGTGSSNQPQHF

CDR3 length: 12
J gene: TRBJ2-1
clone size: .
D gene: .
V gene: TRBV7-9
CDR3 DNA: TGTGCCACCGGGGCTACCTACAATGAGCAGTTCTTC
CDR3 protein: CATGATYNEQFF

CDR3 length: 14
J gene: TRBJ2-3
clone size: few
D gene: .
V gene: TRBV3-1
CDR3 DNA: TGTGCCAGCGCTAGACTGTCTAGCACAGATACGCAGTATTTT
CDR3 protein: CASARLSSTDTQYF

CDR3 length: 13
J gene: TRBJ1-1
clone size: many
D gene: .
V gene: TRBV3-1
CDR3 DNA: TGTGCCAGCAGCCAACAAGGGGCAGGTGAAGCTTTCTTT
CDR3 protein: CASSQQGAGEAFF

CDR3 length: 15
J gene: TRBJ1-5
clone size: few
D gene: .
V gene: TRBV10-3
CDR3 DNA: TGTGCCACACGCGGAGGGGGGACCCATAATCAGCCCCAGCATTTT
CDR3 protein: CATRGGGTHNQPQHF

CDR3 length: 13
J gene: TRBJ1-2
clone size: few
D gene: .
V gene: TRBV28
CDR3 DNA: TGTGCCAGCAGTTTATGGGGAGAAAACGGCTACACCTTC
CDR3 protein: CASSLWGENGYTF

CDR3 length: 16
J gene: TRBJ1-3
clone size: few
D gene: TRBD1
V gene: TRBV25-1
CDR3 DNA: TGTGCCAGCACCTCGACAGGGGGCCCGGGAGGAAACACCATATATTTT
CDR3 protein: CASTSTGGPGGNTIYF

CDR3 length: 14
J gene: TRBJ2-7
clone size: .
D gene: .
V gene: TRBV6-5
CDR3 DNA: TGTGCCAGCAGTTACCGGGACGGGGCCTACGAGCAGTACTTC
CDR3 protein: CASSYRDGAYEQYF

CDR3 length: 13
J gene: TRBJ1-1
clone size: .
D gene: .
V gene: TRBV3-1
CDR3 DNA: TGTGCCAGCAGTCTAAACGGGGTTCCTGAAGCTTTCTTT
CDR3 protein: CASSLNGVPEAFF

CDR3 length: 15
J gene: TRBJ2-7
clone size: .
D gene: TRBD1
V gene: TRBV27
CDR3 DNA: TGTGCCAGCAGTATTACCGGGACAGGGGACTACGAGCAGTACTTC
CDR3 protein: CASSITGTGDYEQYF

CDR3 length: 11
J gene: TRBJ2-1
clone size: .
D gene: .
V gene: TRBV6-6
CDR3 DNA: TGTGCCAGCAGTGAGGACAATGAGCAGTTCTTC
CDR3 protein: CASSEDNEQFF

CDR3 length: 16
J gene: TRBJ2-2
clone size: .
D gene: TRBD2
V gene: TRBV14
CDR3 DNA: TGTGCCAGCAGCCAAGATCGACTAGCGTTCACCGGGGAGCTGTTTTTT
CDR3 protein: CASSQDRLAFTGELFF

CDR3 length: 15
J gene: TRBJ2-1
clone size: .
D gene: TRBD2
V gene: TRBV2
CDR3 DNA: TGTGCCAGCATCTCGGGACTAGCGGGGAGGTATGGGCAGTTCTTC
CDR3 protein: CASISGLAGRYGQFF

CDR3 length: 13
J gene: TRBJ2-5
clone size: many
D gene: TRBD2
V gene: TRBV3-1
CDR3 DNA: TGTGCCAGCAGTTACGGGGGGCAAGAGACCCAGTACTTC
CDR3 protein: CASSYGGQETQYF

CDR3 length: 12
J gene: TRBJ2-7
clone size: .
D gene: .
V gene: TRBV21-1
CDR3 DNA: TGTGCCAGCAGCGACAGGCGCGGGGAGCAGTACTTC
CDR3 protein: CASSDRRGEQYF

CDR3 length: 12
J gene: TRBJ1-1
clone size: .
D gene: .
V gene: TRBV7-9
CDR3 DNA: TGTGCCAGCAGCTTATCACGTTCAGAAGCTTTCTTT
CDR3 protein: CASSLSRSEAFF

CDR3 length: 13
J gene: TRBJ1-5
clone size: .
D gene: .
V gene: TRBV3-1
CDR3 DNA: TGTGCCAGCAGCCAACCTGGGGGGGGGCCCCAGCATTTT
CDR3 protein: CASSQPGGGPQHF

CDR3 length: 13
J gene: TRBJ2-5
clone size: few
D gene: TRBD1
V gene: TRBV7-2
CDR3 DNA: TGTGCCAGCTCCAGGGGGCTCAGCGAGACCCAGTACTTC
CDR3 protein: CASSRGLSETQYF

CDR3 length: 16
J gene: TRBJ2-1
clone size: .
D gene: TRBD1
V gene: TRBV20-1
CDR3 DNA: TGCAGTGCTAGAGGGCAGGGGGAAACTACGGGCAATGAGCAGTTCTTC
CDR3 protein: CSARGQGETTGNEQFF

CDR3 length: 13
J gene: TRBJ2-1
clone size: many
D gene: TRBD1
V gene: TRBV29-1
CDR3 DNA: TGCAGCGTTGTCCCCAGGGGGCAGAATGAGCAGTTCTTC
CDR3 protein: CSVVPRGQNEQFF

CDR3 length: 16
J gene: TRBJ2-3
clone size: .
D gene: TRBD1
V gene: TRBV5-6
CDR3 DNA: TGTGCCAGCAGCATCAGGGGGCGCGGGGTGGCAGATACGCAGTATTTT
CDR3 protein: CASSIRGRGVADTQYF

CDR3 length: 14
J gene: TRBJ2-2
clone size: .
D gene: .
V gene: TRBV10-3
CDR3 DNA: TGTGCCACCGCCGGCGTGGGGGACACCGGGGAGCTGTTTTTT
CDR3 protein: CATAGVGDTGELFF

CDR3 length: 13
J gene: TRBJ1-4
clone size: .
D gene: .
V gene: TRBV2
CDR3 DNA: TGTGCCAGCAGGAGACAAACTAATGAAAAACTGTTTTTT
CDR3 protein: CASRRQTNEKLFF

CDR3 length: 15
J gene: TRBJ2-4
clone size: .
D gene: .
V gene: TRBV20-1
CDR3 DNA: TGCAGTGCTCCCAAGATAGCGGTAGCCAAAAACATTCAGTACTTC
CDR3 protein: CSAPKIAVAKNIQYF

CDR3 length: 15
J gene: TRBJ2-3
clone size: few
D gene: TRBD2
V gene: TRBV20-1
CDR3 DNA: TGCAGTGCCGCGGGAGGGACTGGTAGCACAGATACGCAGTATTTT
CDR3 protein: CSAAGGTGSTDTQYF

CDR3 length: 13
J gene: TRBJ2-7
clone size: .
D gene: TRBD1
V gene: TRBV29-1
CDR3 DNA: TGCAGCGTAGGACAGGATATCTCCTACGAGCAGTACTTC
CDR3 protein: CSVGQDISYEQYF

CDR3 length: 15
J gene: TRBJ2-1
clone size: .
D gene: .
V gene: TRBV5-1
CDR3 DNA: TGCGCCAGCAGCGCCGGACCTTTAGATCACAATGAGCAGTTCTTC
CDR3 protein: CASSAGPLDHNEQFF

CDR3 length: 16
J gene: TRBJ1-6
clone size: .
D gene: TRBD1
V gene: TRBV4-2
CDR3 DNA: TGTGCCAGCAGCCCAGACCCCGGACAGGGGTTTTCACCCCTCCACTTT
CDR3 protein: CASSPDPGQGFSPLHF

CDR3 length: 15
J gene: TRBJ2-5
clone size: .
D gene: .
V gene: TRBV6-2/TRBV6-3
CDR3 DNA: TGTGCCAGCAGGCCGGGATGGGGACGCCAAGAGACCCAGTACTTC
CDR3 protein: CASRPGWGRQETQYF

CDR3 length: 14
J gene: TRBJ1-6
clone size: .
D gene: TRBD1
V gene: TRBV27
CDR3 DNA: TGTGCCGCCAGGACAGGGTGGTATAATTCACCCCTCCACTTT
CDR3 protein: CAARTGWYNSPLHF

CDR3 length: 14
J gene: TRBJ2-3
clone size: .
D gene: .
V gene: TRBV15
CDR3 DNA: TGTGCCACCAGCAGAGATGCCGGGGGAGATACGCAGTATTTT
CDR3 protein: CATSRDAGGDTQYF

CDR3 length: 15
J gene: TRBJ2-1
clone size: .
D gene: TRBD1
V gene: TRBV6-4
CDR3 DNA: TGTGCCAGCAGTGAGGACAGGGGAGTCTACAATGAGCAGTTCTTC
CDR3 protein: CASSEDRGVYNEQFF

CDR3 length: 13
J gene: TRBJ1-1
clone size: .
D gene: .
V gene: TRBV20-1
CDR3 DNA: TGCAGTGCTAGAGTTACGGGGAACACTGAAGCTTTCTTT
CDR3 protein: CSARVTGNTEAFF

CDR3 length: 16
J gene: TRBJ1-1
clone size: few
D gene: TRBD1
V gene: TRBV7-6
CDR3 DNA: TGTGCCAGCAGCTTAGCCGGCGGGACAGCACACACTGAAGCTTTCTTT
CDR3 protein: CASSLAGGTAHTEAFF